A selection of T cell receptor beta chains follows, all from one sample in a study of cytomegalovirus exposure and HLA in healthy donors. Profiled with immunoSEQ multiplex PCR; TCRdb holds only in-frame clones, not every one. This listing includes about 72,000 clones. Sequencing input: PBMCs. All receptors come from a woman aged 40 to 50 in good health and CMV-seropositive. Both conserved end residues are part of each CDR3. D genes are given only for firm matches. The size of a clone is reported for some rows only, either as once, few or many, or as a class for expanded clones.

V	D	size	J	CDR3	DNA
TRBV19	TRBD1	.	TRBJ1-2	CASSVQGAGGGYTF	TGTGCCAGTAGTGTTCAGGGGGCAGGCGGTGGCTACACCTTC
TRBV13	.	.	TRBJ2-7	CASSLGDSQLYEQYF	TGTGCCAGCAGCTTAGGGGACAGTCAGCTTTACGAGCAGTACTTC
TRBV7-9	TRBD1	.	TRBJ1-2	CASSRSGTEGYGYTF	TGTGCCAGCAGCCGTTCCGGGACAGAGGGGTATGGCTACACCTTC
TRBV15	TRBD1	.	TRBJ1-3	CATSRGYGTASGNTIYF	TGTGCCACCAGCAGAGGATACGGGACAGCCTCTGGAAACACCATATATTTT
TRBV6-5	TRBD1	.	TRBJ1-1	CASSYLGQGLNTEAFF	TGTGCCAGCAGCTACTTAGGACAGGGGTTGAACACTGAAGCTTTCTTT
TRBV19	TRBD2	.	TRBJ2-2	CASSIGGRDGELFF	TGTGCCAGTAGTATAGGAGGGAGGGACGGGGAACTGTTTTTT
TRBV7-3	TRBD1	.	TRBJ2-1	CASSWGQGAKEQFF	TGTGCCAGCAGCTGGGGACAGGGGGCGAAGGAGCAGTTCTTC
TRBV19	.	.	TRBJ1-1	CASTPPRTTEAFF	TGTGCCAGTACCCCACCTAGAACCACTGAAGCTTTCTTT
TRBV5-1	TRBD2	.	TRBJ2-5	CASSLSILAGGGETQYF	TGCGCCAGCAGCTTGTCGATCCTAGCGGGAGGGGGGGAGACCCAGTACTTC
TRBV5-1	.	.	TRBJ2-2	CASSLLAGMRDTGELFF	TGCGCCAGCAGCTTGTTGGCAGGGATGAGAGATACCGGGGAGCTGTTTTTT
TRBV18	.	.	TRBJ1-1	CASSSSRQALNTEAFF	TGTGCCAGCTCATCTTCTCGACAGGCCTTGAACACTGAAGCTTTCTTT
TRBV28	.	.	TRBJ2-7	CASTEKAGESYEQYF	TGTGCCAGCACCGAAAAGGCAGGGGAATCCTACGAGCAGTACTTC
TRBV19	TRBD1	medium-sized	TRBJ1-1	CASSIRRQGAEAFF	TGTGCCAGTAGTATCCGGAGACAGGGGGCTGAAGCTTTCTTT
TRBV19	.	.	TRBJ2-4	CASSMELTLAKNIQYF	TGTGCCAGTAGTATGGAGCTTACCCTAGCCAAAAACATTCAGTACTTC
TRBV19	.	.	TRBJ2-2	CASSIAPANTGELFF	TGTGCCAGTAGTATAGCCCCAGCGAACACCGGGGAGCTGTTTTTT
TRBV7-2	TRBD2	.	TRBJ2-2	CASSQLAGAGELFF	TGTGCCAGCAGCCAACTAGCGGGAGCCGGGGAGCTGTTTTTT
TRBV6-5	TRBD1	.	TRBJ1-4	CASSFEPGQGREKLFF	TGTGCCAGCAGTTTCGAACCGGGACAGGGGAGAGAAAAACTGTTTTTT
TRBV7-2	TRBD2	.	TRBJ2-5	CASSLELAGGFETQYF	TGTGCCAGCAGCTTAGAACTAGCGGGGGGGTTTGAGACCCAGTACTTC
TRBV9	TRBD2	.	TRBJ2-5	CASSGPQGLAGETQYF	TGTGCCAGCAGCGGCCCCCAGGGGCTAGCGGGAGAGACCCAGTACTTC
TRBV4-1	TRBD1	.	TRBJ1-5	CASSLMTGGDQPQHF	TGCGCCAGCAGTCTCATGACAGGGGGCGATCAGCCCCAGCATTTT
TRBV4-2	.	.	TRBJ2-5	CASSQVSQRDATQYF	TGTGCCAGCAGCCAAGTATCTCAACGGGATGCGACCCAGTACTTC
TRBV11-2	.	.	TRBJ2-3	CASSSGYTQYF	TGTGCCAGCAGCTCAGGGTATACGCAGTATTTT
TRBV9	.	.	TRBJ2-1	CASSEQGNWLNNEQFF	TGTGCCAGCAGCGAACAGGGAAACTGGCTGAACAATGAGCAGTTCTTC
TRBV18	TRBD1	.	TRBJ1-2	CASSPYSTGTGYTF	TGTGCCAGCTCACCCTATTCGACAGGGACTGGCTACACCTTC
TRBV5-1	TRBD2	.	TRBJ2-3	CASSPRSGGSTDTQYF	TGCGCCAGCAGCCCTCGGAGCGGGGGCTCCACAGATACGCAGTATTTT
TRBV19	.	.	TRBJ2-7	CASSLRGRGSREQYF	TGTGCCAGTAGTCTCCGGGGCAGGGGATCGCGCGAGCAGTACTTC
TRBV29-1	TRBD1	.	TRBJ1-4	CSADRGEKLFF	TGCAGCGCGGACAGGGGAGAAAAACTGTTTTTT
TRBV7-2	.	.	TRBJ2-3	CASSFTGLRTQYF	TGTGCCAGCAGCTTCACCGGACTCAGAACGCAGTATTTT
TRBV5-4	.	.	TRBJ2-2	CASSPTGNTGELFF	TGTGCCAGCAGCCCAACAGGGAACACCGGGGAGCTGTTTTTT
TRBV19	.	.	TRBJ2-3	CASTSPGITDTQYF	TGTGCCAGTACCTCGCCAGGGATCACAGATACGCAGTATTTT
TRBV7-2	TRBD1	.	TRBJ2-5	CASSLVARGQGSLEQYF	TGTGCCAGCAGCTTAGTCGCTAGGGGACAGGGTAGTTTAGAGCAGTACTTC
TRBV7-8	TRBD2	.	TRBJ2-1	CASSLTGGGHNEQFF	TGTGCCAGCAGCTTAACGGGGGGGGGCCACAATGAGCAGTTCTTC
TRBV7-3	TRBD2	.	TRBJ2-1	CASSLTQRDGSEQFF	TGTGCCAGCAGCTTAACACAGCGGGACGGATCTGAGCAGTTCTTC
TRBV5-1	TRBD1	.	TRBJ2-1	CASSLAPPGQGGSYNEQFF	TGCGCCAGCAGCTTGGCCCCCCCGGGACAGGGCGGCTCCTACAATGAGCAGTTCTTC
TRBV6-1	.	.	TRBJ1-4	CASSSGPTNEKLFF	TGTGCCAGCAGTTCAGGGCCGACTAATGAAAAACTGTTTTTT
TRBV28	TRBD1	.	TRBJ2-7	CASRGQSVSSYEQYF	TGTGCCAGCAGGGGACAGTCGGTTAGCTCCTACGAGCAGTACTTC
TRBV11-3	.	.	TRBJ2-6	CASSLQGSGANVLTF	TGTGCCAGCAGCTTACAGGGATCTGGGGCCAACGTCCTGACTTTC
TRBV15	TRBD1	.	TRBJ1-1	CATSRDREDLTEAFF	TGTGCCACCAGCAGGGACAGGGAGGATTTAACTGAAGCTTTCTTT
TRBV23-1	TRBD1	.	TRBJ1-2	CASSQTTGEGYGYTF	TGCGCCAGCAGTCAAACGACAGGGGAGGGCTATGGCTACACCTTC
TRBV13	TRBD2	.	TRBJ2-3	CASSLGSGSVTDTQYF	TGTGCCAGCAGCTTGGGAAGCGGGAGTGTCACAGATACGCAGTATTTT
TRBV27	.	.	TRBJ2-7	CASSLALSSYEQYF	TGTGCCAGCAGTTTAGCCTTGAGCTCCTACGAGCAGTACTTC
TRBV7-2	.	.	TRBJ1-2	CASSLDGGGSHNYGYTF	TGTGCCAGCAGCTTAGACGGCGGGGGGTCCCATAACTATGGCTACACCTTC
TRBV28	.	.	TRBJ1-2	CASSLVQAIPYGYTF	TGTGCCAGCAGTTTAGTACAGGCGATTCCTTATGGCTACACCTTC
TRBV14	.	.	TRBJ2-2	CASSPLTGLNTGELFF	TGTGCCAGCAGCCCCTTAACGGGACTCAACACCGGGGAGCTGTTTTTT
TRBV9	.	.	TRBJ2-2	CASRTGVANTGELFF	TGTGCCAGCAGGACAGGAGTCGCGAACACCGGGGAGCTGTTTTTT
TRBV28	TRBD1	.	TRBJ2-7	CASSQPGQGPHEQYF	TGTGCCAGCAGTCAACCGGGACAGGGGCCCCACGAGCAGTACTTC
TRBV13	TRBD2	.	TRBJ2-2	CASSLEEAGDGELFF	TGTGCCAGCAGCTTAGAAGAGGCGGGGGACGGGGAGCTGTTTTTT
TRBV11-1	TRBD2	.	TRBJ2-1	CASSLEAAGGPKDNEQFF	TGTGCCAGCAGCTTAGAAGCAGCGGGGGGGCCCAAAGACAATGAGCAGTTCTTC
TRBV5-6	.	.	TRBJ2-3	CASSPSLGGLTGTDTQYF	TGTGCCAGCAGTCCCTCGCTGGGGGGACTTACAGGCACAGATACGCAGTATTTT
TRBV5-1	TRBD2	.	TRBJ2-1	CASLPGLAGVGEQFF	TGCGCCAGTCTCCCGGGACTAGCGGGAGTTGGTGAGCAGTTCTTC
TRBV7-3	TRBD2	.	TRBJ2-4	CASSTGTSSDIQYF	TGTGCCAGCAGTACCGGGACTAGCAGTGACATTCAGTACTTC